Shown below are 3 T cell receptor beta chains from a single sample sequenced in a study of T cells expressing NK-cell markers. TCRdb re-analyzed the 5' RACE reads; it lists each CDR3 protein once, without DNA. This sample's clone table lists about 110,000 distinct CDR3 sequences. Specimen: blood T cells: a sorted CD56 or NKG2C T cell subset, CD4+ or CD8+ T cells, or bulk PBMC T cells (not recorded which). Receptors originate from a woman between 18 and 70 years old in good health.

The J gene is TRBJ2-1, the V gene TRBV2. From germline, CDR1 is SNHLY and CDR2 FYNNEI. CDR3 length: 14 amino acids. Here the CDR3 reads CASTEDTANNEQFF.

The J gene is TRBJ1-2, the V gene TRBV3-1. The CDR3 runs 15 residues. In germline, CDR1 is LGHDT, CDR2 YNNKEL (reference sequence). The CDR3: CASSQDRGGYGGYTF.

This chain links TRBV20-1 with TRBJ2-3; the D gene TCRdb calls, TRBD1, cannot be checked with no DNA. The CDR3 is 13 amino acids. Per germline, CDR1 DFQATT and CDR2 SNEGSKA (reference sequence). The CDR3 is CSARGGSGDTQYF.